This T cell receptor beta chain was identified during a study of lymphopenia after photon versus proton radiotherapy. Study-level points and caveats: After the lymphocyte nadir, photon-treated repertoires showed oligoclonal expansion, especially of CD8+ Temra cells. Survival link was tested only in deceased patients; proton benefit remains a possibility. A bigger post-nadir fall in TCR diversity correlated inversely with survival time in deceased patients.

Points on this clone: The target antigen is unknown.

Assay: immunoSEQ multiplex PCR; the TCRdb copy retains only in-frame clones and omits some. Among 65,000 or so clones listed, around 90% were seen once. V lost 2 bases and J lost 2; bases outside the gene matches: 2. CDR1 and CDR2 (germline): SGHTA, FQGNSA. The CDR3 covers 15 residues. This chain connects TRBV7-2 to TRBJ2-1; TRBD2 matches at 8 bases. This TCR was recovered from an elderly man with esophageal cancer. The starting material was peripheral blood, obtained from a patient treated with proton-based radiotherapy. CDR3 sequence reads: CASSLNGGAYNEQFF. The CDR3 bases are TGTGCCAGCAGCTTAAACGGGGGGGCCTACAATGAGCAGTTCTTC.